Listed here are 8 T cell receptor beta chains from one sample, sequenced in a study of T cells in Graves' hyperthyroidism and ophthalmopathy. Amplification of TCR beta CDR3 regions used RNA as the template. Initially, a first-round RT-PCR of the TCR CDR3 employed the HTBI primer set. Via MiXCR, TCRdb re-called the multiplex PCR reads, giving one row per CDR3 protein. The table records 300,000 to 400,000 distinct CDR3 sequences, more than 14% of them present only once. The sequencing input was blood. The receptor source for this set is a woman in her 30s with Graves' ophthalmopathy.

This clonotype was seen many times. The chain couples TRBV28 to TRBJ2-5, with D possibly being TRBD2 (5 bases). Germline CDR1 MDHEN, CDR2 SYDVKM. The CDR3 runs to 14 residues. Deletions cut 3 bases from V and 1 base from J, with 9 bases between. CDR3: CASSLGSLQETQYF. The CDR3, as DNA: TGTGCCAGCAGTTTGGGGAGCCTCCAAGAGACCCAGTACTTC. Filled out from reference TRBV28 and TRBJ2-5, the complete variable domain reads DVKVTQSSRYLVKRTGEKVFLECVQDMDHENMFWYRQDPGLGLRLIYFSYDVKMKEKGDIPEGYSVSREKKERFSLILESASTNQTSMYLCASSLGSLQETQYFGPGTRLLVL.

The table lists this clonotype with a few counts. The CDR3 bases are TGCAGCGTTGAATTGGACAGGTCTAAGACCCAGTACTTC. It codes for CSVELDRSKTQYF. The chain recombines TRBV29-1 with TRBJ2-5; TRBD1 agrees at 7 bases. The CDR3 extends over 13 amino acids. J gave up 6 bases and V 2 bases, and 6 bases lay outside the gene matches. Germline CDR1 is SQVTM and CDR2 is ANQGSEA.

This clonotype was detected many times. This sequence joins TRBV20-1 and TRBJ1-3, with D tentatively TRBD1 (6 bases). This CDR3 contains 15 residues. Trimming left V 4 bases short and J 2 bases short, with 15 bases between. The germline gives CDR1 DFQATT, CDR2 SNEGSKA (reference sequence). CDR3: CSAIKRNRAGNTIYF. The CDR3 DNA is TGCAGTGCTATAAAGAGAAACAGGGCTGGAAACACCATATATTTT.

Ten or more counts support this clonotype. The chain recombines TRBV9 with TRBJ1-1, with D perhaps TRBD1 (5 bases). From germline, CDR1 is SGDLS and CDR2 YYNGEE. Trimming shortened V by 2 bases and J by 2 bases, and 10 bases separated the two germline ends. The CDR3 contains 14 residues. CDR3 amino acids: CASSVRQTNTEAFF. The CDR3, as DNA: TGTGCCAGCAGCGTTAGACAGACTAACACTGAAGCTTTCTTT.

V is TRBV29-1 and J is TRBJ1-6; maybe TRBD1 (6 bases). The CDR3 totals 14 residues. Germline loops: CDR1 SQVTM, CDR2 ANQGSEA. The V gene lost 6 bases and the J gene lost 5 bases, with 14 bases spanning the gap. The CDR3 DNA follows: TGCAGCGTCACTACAGGGCTGAATAATTCACCCCTCCACTTT. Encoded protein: CSVTTGLNNSPLHF.

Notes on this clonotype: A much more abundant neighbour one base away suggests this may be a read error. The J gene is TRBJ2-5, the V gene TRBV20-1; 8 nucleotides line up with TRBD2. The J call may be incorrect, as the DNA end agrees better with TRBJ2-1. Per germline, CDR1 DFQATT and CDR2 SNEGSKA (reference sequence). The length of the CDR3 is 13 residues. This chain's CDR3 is CSASAGGGETQFF. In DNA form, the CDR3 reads TGCAGTGCTAGTGCGGGGGGAGGTGAGACCCAGTTCTTC.

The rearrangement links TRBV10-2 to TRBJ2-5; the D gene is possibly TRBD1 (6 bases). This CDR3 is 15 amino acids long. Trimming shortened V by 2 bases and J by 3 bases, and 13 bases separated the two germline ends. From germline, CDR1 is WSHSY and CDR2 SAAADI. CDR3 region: CASSEISGQKETQYF. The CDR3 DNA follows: TGCGCCAGCAGTGAGATTTCTGGACAGAAAGAGACCCAGTACTTC.

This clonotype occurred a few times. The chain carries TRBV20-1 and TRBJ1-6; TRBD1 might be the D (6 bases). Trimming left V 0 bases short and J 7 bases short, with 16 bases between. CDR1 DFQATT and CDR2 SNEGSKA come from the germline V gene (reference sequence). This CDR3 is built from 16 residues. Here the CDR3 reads CSARDPYKGENSPLHF. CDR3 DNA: TGCAGTGCTAGAGACCCATATAAGGGGGAGAATTCACCCCTCCACTTT.